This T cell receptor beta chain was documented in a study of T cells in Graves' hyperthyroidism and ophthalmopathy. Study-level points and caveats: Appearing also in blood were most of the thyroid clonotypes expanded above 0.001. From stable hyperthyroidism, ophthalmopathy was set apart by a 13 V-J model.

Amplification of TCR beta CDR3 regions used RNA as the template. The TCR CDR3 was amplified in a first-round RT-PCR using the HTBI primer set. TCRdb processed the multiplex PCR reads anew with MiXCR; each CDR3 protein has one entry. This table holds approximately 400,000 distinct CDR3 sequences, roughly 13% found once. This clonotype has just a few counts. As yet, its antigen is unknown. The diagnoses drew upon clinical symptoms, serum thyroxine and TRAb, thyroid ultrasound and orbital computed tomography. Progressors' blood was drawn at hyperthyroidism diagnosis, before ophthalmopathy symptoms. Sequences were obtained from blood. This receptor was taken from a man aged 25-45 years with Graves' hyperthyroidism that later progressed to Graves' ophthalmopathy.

CDR3 loop: CASRTRPGRYEQYF. The CDR3 DNA is TGTGCCAGCAGGACTCGTCCAGGGCGCTACGAGCAGTACTTC. The chain links TRBV27 to TRBJ2-7, with D possibly being TRBD1 (5 bases). V lost 6 bases and J lost 3, with 15 bases in between. The CDR3 has 14 amino acids. Germline-derived CDR1 and CDR2 are MNHEY and SMNVEV (reference sequence).